A selection of T cell receptor beta chains follows, all from one sample in a study of neurological immune-mediated disorders. One entry per CDR3 protein results from TCRdb running MiXCR on the 5' RACE reads. The sample contains about 43,000 distinct CDR3 sequences, roughly 13% of which appear only once. Sequencing was done on a sample of PBMCs. The receptors were sampled from a female donor in good health. Each CDR3 is given with its conserved first and last residue. D genes are given only for firm matches. Not all rows give a size; the values are once, few, many and, for expanded clones, a class.

size | D | J | V | length | DNA | CDR3
many | - | TRBJ1-1 | TRBV4-1 | 15 | TGCGCCAGCAGCCATACAAGGAGTCCGAACACTGAAGCTTTCTTT | CASSHTRSPNTEAFF
many | - | TRBJ2-5 | TRBV5-1 | 17 | TGCGCCAGCAGCCCCCGGGTCGGTAGGCAGACCCAAGAGACCCAGTACTTC | CASSPRVGRQTQETQYF
many | TRBD1 | TRBJ1-1 | TRBV2 | 15 | TGTGCCAGCAGTGATCCACGACAGGGGAGGACTGAAGCTTTCTTT | CASSDPRQGRTEAFF
many | TRBD2 | TRBJ2-1 | TRBV20-1 | 16 | TGCAGTGCTAGAGCCTATAGCGGGAGGGTTTACAATGAGCAGTTCTTC | CSARAYSGRVYNEQFF
many | - | TRBJ2-1 | TRBV24-1 | 14 | TGTGCCACCTCGGTAGGGGCGGCCTACAATGAGCAGTTCTTC | CATSVGAAYNEQFF
many | TRBD1 | TRBJ2-5 | TRBV5-1 | 14 | TGCGCCAGCAGCTCCCGACAGGGCCAAGAGACCCAGTACTTC | CASSSRQGQETQYF
many | - | TRBJ1-3 | TRBV7-8 | 16 | TGTGCCAGCAGCCTACAACCGGGCCACTCTGGAAACACCATATATTTT | CASSLQPGHSGNTIYF
many | - | TRBJ2-3 | TRBV15 | 17 | TGTGCCACCAGCAGAGATACCGTCGGGGGGCGAACAGATACGCAGTATTTT | CATSRDTVGGRTDTQYF
few | TRBD1 | TRBJ1-1 | TRBV7-9 | 15 | TGTGCCAGCAGCCCTAGGACAGGGGACCCCACTGAAGCTTTCTTT | CASSPRTGDPTEAFF
many | - | TRBJ1-2 | TRBV5-1 | 14 | TGCGCCAGCAGCTTGGGTCAGGGGAGCTATGGCTACACCTTC | CASSLGQGSYGYTF
many | - | TRBJ2-2 | TRBV7-9 | 19 | TGTGCCAGCAGCTTAGCCCGGGTGTCCGGGGGAGTGAACACCGGGGAGCTGTTTTTT | CASSLARVSGGVNTGELFF
few | TRBD1 | TRBJ1-2 | TRBV18 | 14 | TGTGCCAGCTCTGGGACAGGGGGCTACTATGGCTACACCTTC | CASSGTGGYYGYTF
many | TRBD2 | TRBJ2-7 | TRBV6-5 | 13 | TGTGCCAGCAGTCAGACTAGCGGGTACGAGCAGTACTTC | CASSQTSGYEQYF
many | TRBD1 | TRBJ2-3 | TRBV27 | 14 | TGTGCCAGCAGACCGGGACAGCACACAGATACGCAGTATTTT | CASRPGQHTDTQYF
many | - | TRBJ1-1 | TRBV5-1 | 14 | TGCGCCAGCAGCCTGATCAGGGGAACGACTGAAGCTTTCTTT | CASSLIRGTTEAFF
- | - | TRBJ2-3 | TRBV3-1 | 13 | TGTGCTAGCGGCCAAGAAGGGGTTAATACGCAGTATTTT | CASGQEGVNTQYF
- | - | TRBJ1-2 | TRBV21-1 | 14 | TGTGCCAGCAGCCGCCGGGCCACTAACTATGGCTACACCTTC | CASSRRATNYGYTF
many | TRBD2 | TRBJ2-1 | TRBV9 | 15 | TGTGCCAGCAGCGTAGGACTAGCGGGAGACGGTGAGCAGTTCTTC | CASSVGLAGDGEQFF
once | - | TRBJ1-2 | TRBV7-9 | 13 | TGTGCCAGCAGCTTACTGTACAGGGATGGCTACACCTTC | CASSLLYRDGYTF
many | - | TRBJ1-5 | TRBV5-1 | 15 | TGCGCCAGCAGCTTGGGAGGGTCCAGCAATCAGCCCCAGCATTTT | CASSLGGSSNQPQHF
many | - | TRBJ2-3 | TRBV29-1 | 13 | TGCAGCGCCGACGGGACACCCACAGATACGCAGTATTTT | CSADGTPTDTQYF
many | - | TRBJ2-2 | TRBV6-5 | 12 | TGTGCCAGCAGCACCACGACCGGGGAGCTGTTTTTT | CASSTTTGELFF
many | TRBD2 | TRBJ2-5 | TRBV5-5 | 14 | TGTGCCAGCAGCTGGGGGGGGGGACAAGAGACCCAGTACTTC | CASSWGGGQETQYF
many | - | TRBJ1-4 | TRBV7-9 | 17 | TGTGCCAGCAGCTTATTCAGGGATGGTCTCGATTCGGAAAAACTGTTTTTT | CASSLFRDGLDSEKLFF
many | TRBD1 | TRBJ2-2 | TRBV20-1 | 15 | TGCAGTGCCAGACGGGACAGCATTAACACCGGGGAGCTGTTTTTT | CSARRDSINTGELFF
many | - | TRBJ2-6 | TRBV5-1 | 16 | TGCGCCAGCAGCGCGCAGAATTACCCTGGGGCCAACGTCCTGACTTTC | CASSAQNYPGANVLTF